Listed here are 9 T cell receptor beta chains from one sample, sequenced in a study of T cells in Graves' hyperthyroidism and ophthalmopathy. TCR beta CDR3 sequences were amplified from RNA transcripts. The TCR CDR3 was amplified in a first-round RT-PCR using the HTBI primer set. TCRdb re-analysed the multiplex PCR reads in MiXCR, keeping a single row per CDR3 protein. The sample holds 240,000 or so distinct CDR3 sequences; 16% are singletons and the top ten take 28%. The sample taken for sequencing was blood. These TCRs come from a woman in her late teens or twenties with Graves' ophthalmopathy.

At least ten counts were recorded for this clonotype. The J gene is TRBJ1-5, the V gene TRBV28; D gene unclear. Germline lookup yields CDR1 MDHEN and CDR2 SYDVKM. The CDR3 contains 12 residues. Trimming pared 3 bases from V and 1 base from J, leaving 1 base between. CDR3 residues: CASSFSNQPQHF. The CDR3 nucleotides are TGTGCCAGCAGTTTCAGCAATCAGCCCCAGCATTTT.

This clonotype was seen ten or more times. The chain is built from TRBV7-9 and TRBJ1-6; D unclear. Trimming took off 1 base at V and 7 bases at J, with 8 bases between the two ends. The CDR3 sequence is 14 residues long. The V gene's germline CDR1 is SEHNR and CDR2 FQNEAQ (reference sequence). The CDR3: CASSLETANSPLHF. The DNA for the CDR3 is TGTGCCAGCAGCTTAGAGACGGCGAATTCACCCCTCCACTTT.

This chain links TRBV14 with TRBJ2-7, with TRBD1 as a possible D gene (7 bases). The germline V gene encodes CDR1 SGHDN and CDR2 FVKESK. The CDR3 has 15 residues. Deletions cut 2 bases from V and 4 bases from J, with 15 bases between. The CDR3: CASSQTQGDWYEQYF. The CDR3 coding sequence is TGTGCCAGCAGCCAAACTCAGGGGGACTGGTACGAGCAGTACTTC. The full variable domain, its missing parts supplied by reference TRBV14 and TRBJ2-7, is EAGVTQFPSHSVIEKGQTVTLRCDPISGHDNLYWYRRVMGKEIKFLLHFVKESKQDESGMPNNRFLAERTGGTYSTLKVQPAELEDSGVYFCASSQTQGDWYEQYFGPGTRLTVT.

This clonotype was detected once. The CDR3 coding sequence is TGTGCCAGTACCCCGGGGGTCACTAACACCGGGGAGCTGTTTTTT. This gives the protein CASTPGVTNTGELFF. J is TRBJ2-2 and V is TRBV19, with D maybe TRBD2 (6 bases). The CDR3 sequence is 15 residues long. Trimming cost V 7 bases and J 2 bases, with 14 bases left between them. The germline gives CDR1 LNHDA, CDR2 SQIVND (reference sequence).

This clonotype was seen ten or more times. The chain joins TRBV6-1 to TRBJ1-1; maybe TRBD1 (6 bases). The CDR3 contains 14 residues. Between the trimmed V and J ends, which lost 2 bases and 3 bases, there was a span of 10 bases. Germline V CDR1 and CDR2: MNHNS, SASEGT. CDR3 sequence (DNA): TGTGCCAGCAGTGAACGCTCAGGGGACACTGAAGCTTTCTTT. Protein sequence: CASSERSGDTEAFF.

This clonotype was detected many times. V is TRBV9 and J is TRBJ1-2; a weak D match, TRBD1 (6 bases). Trimming took 4 bases from V and 0 from J, leaving 13 bases between them. Germline CDR1 reads SGDLS; CDR2 reads YYNGEE. The CDR3 contains 15 residues. CDR3 region: CASSPGQTSNYGYTF. Written as DNA, the CDR3 is TGTGCCAGCAGCCCTGGACAGACATCTAACTATGGCTACACCTTC.

Points on this clonotype: A much bigger clone sits one base away, suggesting this may be a read error. The chain combines TRBV6-1 with TRBJ2-7, with 7 bases that match TRBD1. CDR1 is MNHNS and CDR2 is SASEGT in the germline V gene. This CDR3 contains 15 residues. In DNA, the CDR3 is TGTGCCAACAGTTGGGCCACAGGGGAAAACTACGAGCAGTACTTC. Translating it yields CANSWATGENYEQYF.

This clonotype occurred many times. This chain links TRBV12-3 or TRBV12-4 with TRBJ1-5; 9 nucleotides align to TRBD1. The CDR3 consists of 15 residues. After removal of 4 bases from V and 5 bases from J, the junction contained 6 bases not matched to a gene. CDR3 sequence reads: CASSSGQGMDQPQHF. The DNA for the CDR3 is TGTGCCAGCAGTTCCGGACAGGGGATGGATCAGCCCCAGCATTTT.

This clonotype came up a few times. This rearrangement joins TRBV5-6 to TRBJ2-5; tentatively, D is TRBD1 or TRBD2 (5 bases each). The V end was cut by 0 bases, the J end by 5 bases, with 14 bases between. The CDR3 length is 15 residues. Germline values: CDR1 SGHDT, CDR2 YYEEEE. CDR3 region: CASSLGLGRGETQYF. The CDR3 DNA is TGTGCCAGCAGCTTGGGTTTGGGGCGCGGGGAGACCCAGTACTTC.